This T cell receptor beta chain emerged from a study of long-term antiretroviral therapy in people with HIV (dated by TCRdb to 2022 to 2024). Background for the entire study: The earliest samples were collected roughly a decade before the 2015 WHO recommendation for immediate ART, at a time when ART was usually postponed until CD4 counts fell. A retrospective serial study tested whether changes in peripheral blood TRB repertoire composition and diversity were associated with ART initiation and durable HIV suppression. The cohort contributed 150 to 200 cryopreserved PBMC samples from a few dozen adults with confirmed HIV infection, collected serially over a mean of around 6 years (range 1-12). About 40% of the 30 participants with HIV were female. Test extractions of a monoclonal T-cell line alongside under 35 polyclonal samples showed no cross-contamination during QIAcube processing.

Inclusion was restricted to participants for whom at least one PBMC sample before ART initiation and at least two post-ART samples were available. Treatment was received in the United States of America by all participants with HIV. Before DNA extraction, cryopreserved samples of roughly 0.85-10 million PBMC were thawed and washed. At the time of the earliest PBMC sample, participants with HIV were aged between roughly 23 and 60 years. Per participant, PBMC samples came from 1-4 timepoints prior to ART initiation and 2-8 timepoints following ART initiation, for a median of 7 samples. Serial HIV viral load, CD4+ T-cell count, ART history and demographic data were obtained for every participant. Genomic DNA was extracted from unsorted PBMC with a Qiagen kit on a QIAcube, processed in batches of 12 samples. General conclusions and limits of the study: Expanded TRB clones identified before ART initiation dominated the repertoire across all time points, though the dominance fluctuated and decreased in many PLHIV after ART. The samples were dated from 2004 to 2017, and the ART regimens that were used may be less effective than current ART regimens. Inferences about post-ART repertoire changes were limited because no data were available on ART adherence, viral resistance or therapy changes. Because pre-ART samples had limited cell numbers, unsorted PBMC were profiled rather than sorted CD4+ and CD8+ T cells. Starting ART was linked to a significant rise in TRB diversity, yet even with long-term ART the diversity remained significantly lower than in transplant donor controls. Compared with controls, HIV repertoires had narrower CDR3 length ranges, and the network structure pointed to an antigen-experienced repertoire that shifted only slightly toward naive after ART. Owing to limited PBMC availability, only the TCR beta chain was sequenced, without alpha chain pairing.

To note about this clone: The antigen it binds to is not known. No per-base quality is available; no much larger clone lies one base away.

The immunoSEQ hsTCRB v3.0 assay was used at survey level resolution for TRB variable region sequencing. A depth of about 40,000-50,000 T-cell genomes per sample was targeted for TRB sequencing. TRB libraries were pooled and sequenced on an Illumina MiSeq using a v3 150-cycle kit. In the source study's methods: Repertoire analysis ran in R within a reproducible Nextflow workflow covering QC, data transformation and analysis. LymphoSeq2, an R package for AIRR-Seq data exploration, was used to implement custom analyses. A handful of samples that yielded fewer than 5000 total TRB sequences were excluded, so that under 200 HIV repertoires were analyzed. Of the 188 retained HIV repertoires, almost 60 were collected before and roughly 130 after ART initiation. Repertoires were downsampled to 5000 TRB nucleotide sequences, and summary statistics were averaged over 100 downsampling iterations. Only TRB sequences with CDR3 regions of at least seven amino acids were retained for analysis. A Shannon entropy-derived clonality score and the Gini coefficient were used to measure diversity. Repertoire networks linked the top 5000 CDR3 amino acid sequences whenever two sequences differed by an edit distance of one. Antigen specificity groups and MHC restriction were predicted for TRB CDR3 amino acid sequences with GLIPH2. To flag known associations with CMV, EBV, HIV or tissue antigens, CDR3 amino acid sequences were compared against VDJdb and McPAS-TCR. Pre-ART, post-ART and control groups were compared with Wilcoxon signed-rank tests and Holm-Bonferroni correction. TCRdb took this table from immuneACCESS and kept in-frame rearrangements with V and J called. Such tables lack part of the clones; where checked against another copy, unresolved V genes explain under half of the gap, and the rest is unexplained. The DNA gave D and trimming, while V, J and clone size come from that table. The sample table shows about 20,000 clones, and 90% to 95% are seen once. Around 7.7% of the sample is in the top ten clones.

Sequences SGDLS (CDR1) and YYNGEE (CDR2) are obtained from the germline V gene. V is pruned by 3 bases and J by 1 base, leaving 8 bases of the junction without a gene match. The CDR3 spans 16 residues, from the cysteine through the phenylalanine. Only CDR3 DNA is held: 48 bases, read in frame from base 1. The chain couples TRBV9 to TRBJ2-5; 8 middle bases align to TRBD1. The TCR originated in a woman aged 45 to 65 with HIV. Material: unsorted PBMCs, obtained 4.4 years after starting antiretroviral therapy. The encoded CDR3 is CASSAGTGLTQETQYF. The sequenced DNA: TGTGCCAGCAGCGCCGGGACAGGACTAACCCAAGAGACCCAGTACTTC. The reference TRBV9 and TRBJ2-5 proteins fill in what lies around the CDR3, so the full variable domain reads DSGVTQTPKHLITATGQRVTLRCSPRSGDLSVYWYQQSLDQGLQFLIQYYNGEERAKGNILERFSAQQFPDLHSELNLSSLELGDSALYFCASSAGTGLTQETQYFGPGTRLLVL.